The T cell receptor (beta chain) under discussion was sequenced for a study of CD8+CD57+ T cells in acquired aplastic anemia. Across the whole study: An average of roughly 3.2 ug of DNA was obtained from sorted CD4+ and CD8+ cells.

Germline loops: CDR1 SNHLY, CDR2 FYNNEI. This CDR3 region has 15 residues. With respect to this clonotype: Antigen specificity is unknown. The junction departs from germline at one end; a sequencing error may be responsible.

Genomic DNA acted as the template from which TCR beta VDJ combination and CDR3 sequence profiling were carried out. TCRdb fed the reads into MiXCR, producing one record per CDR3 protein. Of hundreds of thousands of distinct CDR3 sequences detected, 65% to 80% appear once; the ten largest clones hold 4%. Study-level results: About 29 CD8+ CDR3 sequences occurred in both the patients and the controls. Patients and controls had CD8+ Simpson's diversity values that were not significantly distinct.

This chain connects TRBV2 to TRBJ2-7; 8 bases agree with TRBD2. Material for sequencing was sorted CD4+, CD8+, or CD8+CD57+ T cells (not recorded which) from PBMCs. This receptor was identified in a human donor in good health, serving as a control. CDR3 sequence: CASSYGLAAGKQQYW. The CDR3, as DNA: TGTGCCAGCAGTTACGGACTAGCCGCGGGTAAGCAGCAGTACTGG. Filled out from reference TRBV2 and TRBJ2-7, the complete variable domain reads EPEVTQTPSHQVTQMGQEVILRCVPISNHLYFYWYRQILGQKVEFLVSFYNNEISEKSEIFDDQFSVERPDGSNFTLKIRSTKLEDSAMYFCASSYGLAAGKQQYWGPGTRLTVT.